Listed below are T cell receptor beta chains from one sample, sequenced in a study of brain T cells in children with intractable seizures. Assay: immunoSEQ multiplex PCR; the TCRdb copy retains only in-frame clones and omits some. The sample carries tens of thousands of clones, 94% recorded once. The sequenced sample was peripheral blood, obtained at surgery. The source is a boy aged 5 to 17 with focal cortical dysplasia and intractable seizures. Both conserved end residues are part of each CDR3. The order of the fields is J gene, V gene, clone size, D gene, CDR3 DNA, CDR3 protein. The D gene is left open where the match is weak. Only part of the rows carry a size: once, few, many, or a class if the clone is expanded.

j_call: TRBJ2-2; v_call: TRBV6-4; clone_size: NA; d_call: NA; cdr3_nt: TGTGCCAGCAGGAAAAGCGGAGAGGTCGGGGAGCTGTTTTTT; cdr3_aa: CASRKSGEVGELFF
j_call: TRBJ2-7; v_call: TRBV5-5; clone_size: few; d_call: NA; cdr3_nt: TGTGCCAGCAGTTCCGGCTACGAGCAGTACTTC; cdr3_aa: CASSSGYEQYF
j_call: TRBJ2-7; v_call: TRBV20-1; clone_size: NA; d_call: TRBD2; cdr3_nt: TGCAGTGCTAGTAGACGACTAGCGGGGAGGAACGAGCAGTACTTC; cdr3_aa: CSASRRLAGRNEQYF
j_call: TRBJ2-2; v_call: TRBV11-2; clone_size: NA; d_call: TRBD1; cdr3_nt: TGTGCCAGCAGCTTAGTCGCCTCCGGGACAGCGAACACCGGGGAGCTGTTTTTT; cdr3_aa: CASSLVASGTANTGELFF
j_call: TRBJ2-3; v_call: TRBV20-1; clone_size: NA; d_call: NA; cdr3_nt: TGCAGTGCTGGTCCCCAGTATTTT; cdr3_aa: CSAGPQYF
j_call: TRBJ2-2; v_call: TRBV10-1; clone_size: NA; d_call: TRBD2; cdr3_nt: TGCGCCAAAGGACTAGCGGGGGACACCGGGGAGCTGTTTTTT; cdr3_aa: CAKGLAGDTGELFF
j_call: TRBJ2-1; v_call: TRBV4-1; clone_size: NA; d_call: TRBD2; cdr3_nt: TGCGCCAGCAGCCAAGCACCAAGAAGGACTAGCACCTACAATGAGCAGTTCTTC; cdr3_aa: CASSQAPRRTSTYNEQFF
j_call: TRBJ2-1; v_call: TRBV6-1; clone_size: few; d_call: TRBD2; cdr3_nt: TGTGCCAGCAGTGAAGCGGGAGGGCCCAATGAGCAGTTCTTC; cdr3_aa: CASSEAGGPNEQFF
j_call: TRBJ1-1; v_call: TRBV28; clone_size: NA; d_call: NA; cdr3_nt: TGTGCCAGCAGTTTACCCAGTCCGAACACTGAAGCTTTCTTT; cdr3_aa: CASSLPSPNTEAFF
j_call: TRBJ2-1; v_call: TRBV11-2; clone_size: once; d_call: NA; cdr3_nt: TGTGCCAGCAGCCAAATTGCCCGAGGAGAGCAGTTCTTC; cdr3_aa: CASSQIARGEQFF
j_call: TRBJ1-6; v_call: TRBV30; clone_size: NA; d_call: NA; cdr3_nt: TGTGCCTGGAGGAATGGGGGTGGCTATAATTCACCCCTCCACTTT; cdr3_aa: CAWRNGGGYNSPLHF
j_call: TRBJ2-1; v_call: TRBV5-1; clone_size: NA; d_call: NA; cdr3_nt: TGCGCCAGCAGCTTGGATGTTCTCTCCTACAATGAGCAGTTCTTC; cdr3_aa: CASSLDVLSYNEQFF